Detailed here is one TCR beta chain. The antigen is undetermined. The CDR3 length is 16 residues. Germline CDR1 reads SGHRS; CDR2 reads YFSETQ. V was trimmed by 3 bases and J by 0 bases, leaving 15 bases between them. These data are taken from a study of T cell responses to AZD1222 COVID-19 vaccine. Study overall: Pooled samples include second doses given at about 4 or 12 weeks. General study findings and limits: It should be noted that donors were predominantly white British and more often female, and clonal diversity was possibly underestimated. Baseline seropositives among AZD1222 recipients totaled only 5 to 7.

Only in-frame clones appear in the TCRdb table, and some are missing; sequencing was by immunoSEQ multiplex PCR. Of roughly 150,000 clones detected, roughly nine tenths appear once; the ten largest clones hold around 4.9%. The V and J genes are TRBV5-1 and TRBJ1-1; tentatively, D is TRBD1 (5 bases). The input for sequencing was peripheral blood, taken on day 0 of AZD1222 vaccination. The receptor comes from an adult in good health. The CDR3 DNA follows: TGCGCCAGCAGCTCTTCCGGGACGGTAATGAACACTGAAGCTTTCTTT. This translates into CASSSSGTVMNTEAFF.